One and the same sample provided the 16 T cell receptor beta chains below, sequenced in a study of cytomegalovirus exposure and HLA in healthy donors. The PCR was carried out with 60 Vbeta primers and 13 Jbeta primers. TCRdb's table, derived via immunoSEQ multiplex PCR, lists solely in-frame clones and lacks some. The table gives approximately 58,000 clones; the top ten clones make up more than 5% of it. The sequencing input was PBMCs. The receptors come from a man aged 30 to 45 in good health and CMV-seropositive.

This chain links TRBV30 with TRBJ1-2, with no clear D. There are 12 residues in the CDR3. The ends were cut back, 4 bases at V and 7 bases at J, with 13 bases in the middle. Germline V gene sequence: CDR1 GTSNPN, CDR2 SVGIG (reference sequence). The CDR3 loop is CAWTTLRSGYTF. The CDR3 DNA reads TGTGCCTGGACGACCCTACGGAGTGGCTACACCTTC.

J is TRBJ2-3 and V is TRBV5-4; the D gene is possibly TRBD1 (6 bases). This CDR3 has 15 residues. Trimming took off 3 bases at V and 2 bases at J, with 13 bases between the two ends. The germline gives CDR1 SGHNT, CDR2 YYREEE (reference sequence). This CDR3 is CASSSLQGYTDTQYF. The CDR3 DNA sequence: TGTGCCAGCAGCTCTCTACAGGGTTACACAGATACGCAGTATTTT.

This chain uses TRBV5-1 with TRBJ2-7; 7 bases line up with TRBD2. Trimming removed 0 bases from V and 5 bases from J; junction bases left unmatched: 5. Looked up from germline, CDR1 is SGHRS and CDR2 is YFSETQ. The CDR3 totals 14 residues. CDR3 bases: TGCGCCAGCAGCTTGGCTTCTGCGGGAGACGAGCAGTACTTC. This gives the protein CASSLASAGDEQYF.

The chain uses TRBV5-1 and TRBJ2-7; 12 bases fit TRBD1. Per germline, CDR1 SGHRS and CDR2 YFSETQ. The ends lost 2 bases at V and 0 bases at J; junction bases unmatched: 3. There are 16 residues in the CDR3. CDR3 protein: CASSLGGQGASYEQYF. As DNA, the CDR3 is TGCGCCAGCAGCTTAGGGGGACAGGGGGCCTCCTACGAGCAGTACTTC.

The chain combines TRBV27 with TRBJ2-7, with D possibly TRBD2 on 6 matching bases. V lost 0 bases and J 7 bases, leaving 13 bases between the germline ends. In germline, CDR1 is MNHEY, CDR2 SMNVEV (reference sequence). This CDR3 comprises 14 residues. The CDR3 DNA reads TGTGCCAGCAGTTTATCTGGCGGGACCGGGGAGCAGTACTTC. Its translation: CASSLSGGTGEQYF.

The CDR3 here is CASSVTASSGNTIYF. CDR3 DNA: TGTGCCAGCAGTGTGACAGCCAGCTCTGGAAACACCATATATTTT. The chain is built from TRBV2 and TRBJ1-3, with D possibly TRBD1 on 5 matching bases. V was pared by 4 bases and J by 0 bases, with 10 bases between. Per the germline V gene, CDR1 is SNHLY and CDR2 is FYNNEI. CDR3 length equals 15 residues.

The chain couples TRBV19 to TRBJ1-1; D may be TRBD1 (6 bases). The CDR3 loop spans 14 amino acids. Germline CDR1 is LNHDA and CDR2 is SQIVND (reference sequence). Trimming removed 1 base at V and 6 bases at J, with 12 bases between. Here the CDR3 reads CASSIVANRAEAFF. In DNA form, the CDR3 reads TGTGCCAGTAGTATAGTCGCCAACAGGGCTGAAGCTTTCTTT.

A remark on this clone: Sequence at one end of the junction differs from germline and may be a read error. The V call is TRBV7-8, the J call TRBJ2-5, with TRBD2 matching over 9 bases. Germline V lookup: CDR1 SGHVS, CDR2 FQNEAQ. The CDR3 consists of 17 residues. CDR3 loop: CASSVARGGGARETQYF. The CDR3 DNA follows: TGTGCCAGCAGCGTAGCGCGAGGCGGGGGGGCCCGAGAGACCCAGTACTTC.

The chain joins TRBV29-1 to TRBJ1-1, with 7 positions matching TRBD1. CDR1 is SQVTM, CDR2 ANQGSEA, per germline. The CDR3 sequence is 15 residues long. The J segment lost 8 bases and the V segment lost 3 bases, leaving 15 bases of the junction unmatched. The CDR3 is CSVDSPRGGLGEAFF. The DNA of the CDR3 is TGCAGCGTTGACAGTCCTAGAGGGGGCCTGGGCGAAGCTTTCTTT.

Concerning this clone itself: This same CDR3 is encoded by further DNA sequences in the sample. This chain uses TRBV5-1 with TRBJ1-4; a possible D gene is TRBD1 (5 bases). V was pared by 2 bases and J by 0 bases, with 8 bases between. Germline V gene lookup returns CDR1 SGHRS and CDR2 YFSETQ. The CDR3 runs 15 residues. CDR3 coding DNA: TGCGCCAGCAGCTTAACAGGTGCAACTAATGAAAAACTGTTTTTT. Encoded protein: CASSLTGATNEKLFF.

The chain has TRBV6-1 and TRBJ1-4; 7 bases align to TRBD1. V was pared by 3 bases and J by 7 bases, with 8 bases of the junction left unmatched. Per the germline V gene, CDR1 is MNHNS and CDR2 is SASEGT. This CDR3 is 15 amino acids long. Written as DNA, the CDR3 is TGTGCCAGCAGTGACAAGGGGGCTAGAGGTGAAAAACTGTTTTTT. Encoded protein: CASSDKGARGEKLFF.

The chain combines TRBV4-1 with TRBJ1-2, with no clear D. This CDR3 is 15 amino acids long. Between the trimmed V and J ends, which lost 0 bases and 3 bases, there was a span of 11 bases. Looked up from germline, CDR1 is MGHRA and CDR2 is YSYEKL. The CDR3 sequence is CASSQDPGDHYGYTF. CDR3 DNA sequence: TGCGCCAGCAGCCAAGACCCCGGGGATCACTATGGCTACACCTTC.

The chain joins TRBV9 to TRBJ1-4; 9 nucleotides match TRBD1. V gave up 0 bases and J gave up 8 bases; unmatched junction bases: 8. The length of the CDR3 is 16 residues. Germline V CDR1 and CDR2: SGDLS, YYNGEE. The CDR3 protein is CASSVGGQGLEEKLFF. CDR3 bases: TGTGCCAGCAGCGTAGGGGGACAGGGCTTAGAGGAAAAACTGTTTTTT.

This rearrangement joins TRBV7-2 to TRBJ2-7; D not resolved. Germline V gene sequence: CDR1 SGHTA, CDR2 FQGNSA. The CDR3 length is 15 residues. V was pared by 5 bases and J by 2 bases, with 16 bases between. This chain's CDR3 is CASSPRSAYAYEQYF. The DNA for the CDR3 is TGTGCCAGCAGCCCCCGGTCAGCGTACGCCTACGAGCAGTACTTC. Full variable domain (outside the CDR3, taken from reference TRBV7-2 and TRBJ2-7): GAGVSQSPSNKVTEKGKDVELRCDPISGHTALYWYRQSLGQGLEFLIYFQGNSAPDKSGLPSDRFSAERTGGSVSTLTIQRTQQEDSAVYLCASSPRSAYAYEQYFGPGTRLTVT.

This sequence joins TRBV14 and TRBJ2-7, with 8 bases identical to TRBD1. CDR3 length equals 13 residues. Germline values: CDR1 SGHDN, CDR2 FVKESK. Trimming at V came to 3 bases and at J to 9 bases, leaving 7 bases not matched to a gene. CDR3 protein: CASSHPGGRGQYF. The CDR3 DNA is TGTGCCAGCAGCCACCCAGGGGGCCGGGGGCAGTACTTC.

V is TRBV6-1 and J is TRBJ2-7; tentatively, D is TRBD1 (6 bases). Trimming stripped 7 bases from V and 6 bases from J, with 13 bases between. The CDR3 sequence is 12 residues long. The V gene's germline CDR1 is MNHNS and CDR2 SASEGT. The CDR3 loop reads CASINYRVEQYF. CDR3 nucleotides: TGTGCCAGCATTAACTACAGGGTCGAGCAGTACTTC.